A selection of T cell receptor beta chains follows, all from one sample in a study of cytomegalovirus exposure and HLA in healthy donors. Repertoires were generated with immunoSEQ multiplex PCR, while TCRdb's copy carries only in-frame clones and drops some. The sample lists about 160,000 clones; about four fifths were seen once. Sequencing was carried out using PBMCs. These receptors were collected from a man between 25 and 39 years old in good health and CMV-seronegative. The CDR3 runs from the conserved cysteine through the conserved F or W. D genes are given only for firm matches. Not all rows give a size; the values are once, few, many and, for expanded clones, a class.

clone size: NA; V gene: TRBV4-1; D gene: NA; J gene: TRBJ1-4; CDR3 protein: CASSQLGLINEKLFF; CDR3 DNA: TGCGCCAGCAGCCAGTTGGGACTGATTAATGAAAAACTGTTTTTT
clone size: NA; V gene: TRBV27; D gene: NA; J gene: TRBJ2-7; CDR3 protein: CASSPGQGYEQYF; CDR3 DNA: TGTGCCAGCAGCCCAGGGCAGGGCTACGAGCAGTACTTC
clone size: NA; V gene: TRBV19; D gene: NA; J gene: TRBJ1-1; CDR3 protein: CASSIARNTEAFF; CDR3 DNA: TGTGCCAGTAGTATAGCTCGGAACACTGAAGCTTTCTTT
clone size: once; V gene: TRBV9; D gene: NA; J gene: TRBJ2-1; CDR3 protein: CASSVASYNEQFF; CDR3 DNA: TGTGCCAGCAGCGTAGCATCCTACAATGAGCAGTTCTTC
clone size: NA; V gene: TRBV9; D gene: NA; J gene: TRBJ1-6; CDR3 protein: CASSFRTDSPLHF; CDR3 DNA: TGTGCCAGCAGCTTCCGGACAGATTCACCCCTCCACTTT
clone size: NA; V gene: TRBV7-8; D gene: NA; J gene: TRBJ1-5; CDR3 protein: CASSLVGGNSNQPQHF; CDR3 DNA: TGTGCCAGCAGCTTAGTTGGGGGGAATAGCAATCAGCCCCAGCATTTT
clone size: NA; V gene: TRBV28; D gene: NA; J gene: TRBJ2-7; CDR3 protein: CASIDRLTYEQYF; CDR3 DNA: TGTGCCAGCATTGACAGGCTTACCTACGAGCAGTACTTC
clone size: NA; V gene: TRBV18; D gene: NA; J gene: TRBJ2-7; CDR3 protein: CASSPLPTGTISYEQYF; CDR3 DNA: TGTGCCAGCTCACCACTCCCGACAGGTACTATTTCCTACGAGCAGTACTTC
clone size: NA; V gene: TRBV4-3; D gene: TRBD2; J gene: TRBJ2-3; CDR3 protein: CASSQGWTSGKNTDTQYF; CDR3 DNA: TGCGCCAGCAGCCAAGGTTGGACTAGCGGAAAGAACACAGATACGCAGTATTTT
clone size: NA; V gene: TRBV19; D gene: TRBD2; J gene: TRBJ2-1; CDR3 protein: CASSGLAGLTINEQFF; CDR3 DNA: TGTGCCAGTAGTGGTCTAGCGGGATTAACTATCAATGAGCAGTTCTTC
clone size: NA; V gene: TRBV6-6; D gene: NA; J gene: TRBJ2-2; CDR3 protein: CASSPYTLSTGELFF; CDR3 DNA: TGTGCCAGCAGCCCCTATACGTTGAGCACCGGGGAGCTGTTTTTT
clone size: NA; V gene: TRBV18; D gene: TRBD1; J gene: TRBJ1-2; CDR3 protein: CASSPVPGQVNYGYTF; CDR3 DNA: TGTGCCAGCTCACCTGTTCCGGGACAGGTTAACTATGGCTACACCTTC
clone size: NA; V gene: TRBV28; D gene: TRBD1; J gene: TRBJ1-1; CDR3 protein: CASTQGANTEAFF; CDR3 DNA: TGTGCCAGCACACAGGGGGCGAACACTGAAGCTTTCTTT
clone size: NA; V gene: TRBV9; D gene: NA; J gene: TRBJ2-3; CDR3 protein: CASSAIAERGTDTQYF; CDR3 DNA: TGTGCCAGCAGCGCGATAGCGGAGAGAGGCACAGATACGCAGTATTTT
clone size: once; V gene: TRBV6-5; D gene: NA; J gene: TRBJ2-3; CDR3 protein: CATLSGTDTQYF; CDR3 DNA: TGTGCCACCCTTAGCGGCACAGATACGCAGTATTTT
clone size: NA; V gene: TRBV28; D gene: NA; J gene: TRBJ2-7; CDR3 protein: CASSFQGGGLYEQYF; CDR3 DNA: TGTGCCAGCAGTTTTCAGGGAGGGGGGCTCTACGAGCAGTACTTC
clone size: NA; V gene: TRBV28; D gene: TRBD1; J gene: TRBJ2-7; CDR3 protein: CASAGTGTYEQYF; CDR3 DNA: TGTGCCAGCGCGGGGACAGGGACCTACGAGCAGTACTTC
clone size: NA; V gene: TRBV6-1; D gene: NA; J gene: TRBJ1-6; CDR3 protein: CASSEVSTGVNSPLHF; CDR3 DNA: TGTGCCAGCAGTGAAGTCTCCACAGGTGTTAATTCACCCCTCCACTTT
clone size: NA; V gene: TRBV6-6; D gene: NA; J gene: TRBJ2-1; CDR3 protein: CASSYSPSNEQFF; CDR3 DNA: TGTGCCAGCAGTTACTCACCCAGCAATGAGCAGTTCTTC
clone size: few; V gene: TRBV9; D gene: TRBD2; J gene: TRBJ2-3; CDR3 protein: CASSPSGITTDTQYF; CDR3 DNA: TGTGCCAGCAGCCCGAGCGGGATTACCACAGATACGCAGTATTTT
clone size: NA; V gene: TRBV5-4; D gene: NA; J gene: TRBJ2-3; CDR3 protein: CASRNRGSRIDTQYF; CDR3 DNA: TGTGCCAGCAGAAATCGGGGGTCCAGGATAGATACGCAGTATTTT
clone size: NA; V gene: TRBV27; D gene: TRBD2; J gene: TRBJ2-7; CDR3 protein: CASGQPVLAGVYEQYF; CDR3 DNA: TGTGCCAGCGGTCAGCCCGTCTTAGCGGGAGTCTACGAGCAGTACTTC
clone size: NA; V gene: TRBV7-6; D gene: TRBD2; J gene: TRBJ2-3; CDR3 protein: CASSLGPASGGATDTQYF; CDR3 DNA: TGTGCCAGCAGCTTGGGCCCCGCTAGCGGGGGGGCTACAGATACGCAGTATTTT
clone size: once; V gene: TRBV11-2; D gene: NA; J gene: TRBJ2-5; CDR3 protein: CASSRASLRGGTRETQYF; CDR3 DNA: TGTGCCAGCAGCCGGGCCTCGCTTAGAGGGGGAACCAGAGAGACCCAGTACTTC
clone size: NA; V gene: TRBV28; D gene: NA; J gene: TRBJ1-6; CDR3 protein: CASTRSSYNSPLHF; CDR3 DNA: TGTGCCAGCACCAGAAGCTCCTATAATTCACCCCTCCACTTT